This T cell receptor beta chain was recorded in a study of shared clonotypes between healthy human individuals. This clone was observed once. Assay used: immunoSEQ multiplex PCR; TCRdb lists only in-frame clones, some missing. The data show some 1,600,000 clones, 95% to 99% seen once. CDR1 is SGHRS, CDR2 YFSETQ, per germline. This CDR3 comprises 15 residues. V dropped 0 bases and J dropped 5; count of bases not matched to a gene: 5. The sample comprised naive CD4+ T cells sorted from blood. Stated subset: CD45RA+ positively selected. This TCR came from a man aged 30 to 39 in good health. The chain has TRBV5-1 and TRBJ2-3; the match to TRBD1 covers 8 bases. In nucleotides, the CDR3 is TGCGCCAGCAGCTTGGGGACAGGGCTTCAAGATACGCAGTATTTT. Translated, it gives CASSLGTGLQDTQYF.